This TCR beta chain was retrieved from a study of T cells in Graves' hyperthyroidism and ophthalmopathy. Overall study findings and caveats: The model identified upcoming ophthalmopathy a median around 7.1 months ahead of onset. Ophthalmopathy and stable hyperthyroidism were separated by a 13 V-J model.

Each diagnosis was grounded in clinical symptoms, serum thyroxine and TRAb, thyroid ultrasound, and orbital computed tomography. From 8.5 to 10 ml of fresh peripheral blood, PBMCs were isolated. This clonotype has a count of ten or more. The antigen is undetermined. TCR beta CDR3 region amplification was performed from RNA transcripts. Carried out on the TCR CDR3, a first-round RT-PCR used the HTBI primer set. TCRdb passed the multiplex PCR reads through MiXCR, listing each CDR3 protein once. Of 400,000 to 600,000 distinct CDR3 sequences listed, about 20% are singletons. CDR3 length equals 15 residues. V was pared by 0 bases and J by 0 bases, with 8 bases between. Looked up from germline, CDR1 is MNHEY and CDR2 is SMNVEV (reference sequence).

The sequenced sample consisted of blood. The TCR originated in a man between 18 and 29 years old with Graves' hyperthyroidism. The chain links TRBV27 to TRBJ1-1; D unresolved. CDR3 residues: CASSLSGSMNTEAFF. CDR3 coding DNA: TGTGCCAGCAGTTTATCTGGCAGCATGAACACTGAAGCTTTCTTT.